This T cell receptor (beta chain) was identified during a study of blood T cell repertoires in COVID-19 (dated by TCRdb to the early 2020s). Study-level background: Samples covering the acute and convalescent phases of COVID-19 were provided by collaborators in the United States, Italy and Spain. The material from the prospective study consisted of cDNA or gDNA derived from T cells, B-cell-depleted T cells, or PBMCs. The dataset comprised deeply sampled blood TCRbeta repertoires from subjects exposed to, actively infected with, or recovered from COVID-19. A freely available public database, intended as a resource for researchers studying the immune response to SARS-CoV-2, is where the repertoires were released. Samples came from the ongoing ImmuneRACE study (first 160 participants) plus 1,254 subjects from 6 global collaborators. Nearly every sample came with metadata listing a de-identified subject ID, COVID-19 status, age in years and sex. Where available, HLA class I and class II types were obtained from metadata supplied by the sample provider rather than from assay-based typing. Beyond this particular receptor, the publication reports: The amount of clinical and demographic metadata varied by source and participant and was provided uncurated.

This clone was counted once. The target of this receptor is not known. No base quality values were provided; no much bigger clone lies one nucleotide off. The collaborating institutions used their own protocols to collect whole blood in K2EDTA tubes. Collaborator samples were shipped for TCRbeta analysis as frozen whole blood, isolated PBMCs, or DNA extracted from either sample type. From the cysteine up to the phenylalanine, the CDR3 has a length of 14 residues. Of the read, only the CDR3 DNA is kept; its 42 bases are in frame from base 1. V loses 4 bases of germline sequence and J loses 5 bases, and the interval between the two ends is 11 bases. The germline V gene supplies CDR1 SGHVS and CDR2 FQNEAQ. TCRbeta CDR3 regions were amplified from genomic DNA using the immunoSEQ Assay, a bias-controlled multiplex PCR. The study's own analysis went as follows. The number of nucleated cells in each sample was estimated from the amplification of reference gene primers within the assay. To quantify the absolute abundance of each unique TCRbeta CDR3 rearrangement, sequence reads were collapsed and filtered. For each sample, productive Simpson clonality was calculated as the square root of Simpson's diversity index across productive rearrangements. In its TCRdb copy, this immuneACCESS table keeps in-frame sequences only and misses some clones. Where compared with another copy, unresolved V genes explain less than half of these, and the others have no known cause. V and J calls and clone size are given by that table; D and trimming were obtained from the DNA. The sample table lists 250,000 or so clones, roughly 80% of them with a count of one. Around 3.4% of the sample rests with the top ten.

The sample comprised peripheral blood. The V gene is TRBV7-8 and the J gene is TRBJ2-2, with an unclear D gene assignment. This TCR derives from a young woman with acute or convalescent COVID-19. The CDR3: CASSSTGWTGELFF. The nucleotides read TGTGCCAGCAGCTCGACTGGGTGGACCGGGGAGCTGTTTTTT. Reference TRBV7-8 and TRBJ2-2 genes cover what lies past the CDR3, so the full variable domain is GAGVSQSPRYKVAKRGQDVALRCDPISGHVSLFWYQQALGQGPEFLTYFQNEAQLDKSGLPSDRFFAERPEGSVSTLKIQRTQQEDSAVYLCASSSTGWTGELFFGEGSRLTVL.